This TCR beta chain is drawn from a study of OX40 agonist ivuxolimab in advanced cancers. Assay used: immunoSEQ multiplex PCR; TCRdb lists only in-frame clones, some missing. The sample carries roughly 71,000 clones, 85% recorded once. The CDR3 extends over 13 amino acids. Germline CDR1 reads SGHDN; CDR2 reads FVKESK. Trimming removed 4 bases from V and 0 bases from J, with 6 bases in between. This material consisted of CD4+ or CD8+ T cells sorted from blood, taken in a trial of the OX40 agonist ivuxolimab. The receptor's source is an adult with an advanced solid tumor such as melanoma, head and neck, liver or kidney cancer. The chain has TRBV14 and TRBJ1-1, with D hard to call. The CDR3 loop reads CASSLQMNTEAFF. CDR3 in DNA: TGTGCCAGCAGCCTTCAAATGAACACTGAAGCTTTCTTT.